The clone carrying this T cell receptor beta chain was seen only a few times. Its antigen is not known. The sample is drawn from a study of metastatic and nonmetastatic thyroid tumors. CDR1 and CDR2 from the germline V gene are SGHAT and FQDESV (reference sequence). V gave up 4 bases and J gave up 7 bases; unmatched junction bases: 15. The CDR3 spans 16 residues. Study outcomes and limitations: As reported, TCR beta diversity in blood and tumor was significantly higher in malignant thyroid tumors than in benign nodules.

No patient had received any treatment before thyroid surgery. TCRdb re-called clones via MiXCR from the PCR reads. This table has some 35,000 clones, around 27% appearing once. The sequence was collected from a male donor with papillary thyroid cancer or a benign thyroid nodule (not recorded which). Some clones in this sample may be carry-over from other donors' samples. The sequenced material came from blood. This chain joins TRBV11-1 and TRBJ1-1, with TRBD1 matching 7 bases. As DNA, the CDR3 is TGTGCCAGCAGCTCCAGTGAAGCAGGGGGACGTGTTGAAGCTTTCTTT. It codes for CASSSSEAGGRVEAFF.